The 14 T cell receptor beta chains reported below all come from one sample, sequenced in a study of CD8+ T cells in alopecia areata. The authors extracted RNA and reverse transcribed it into cDNA as the sequencing template. Profiled with immunoSEQ multiplex PCR; TCRdb holds only in-frame clones, not every one. Found here are about 150,000 clones, less than 65% of them singletons; the top ten hold just under 20%. Sequenced material: CD8+ T cells sorted from blood, taken at week 0. Receptors were obtained from a human donor with alopecia areata.

This chain joins TRBV7-6 and TRBJ2-4; 10 bases agree with TRBD1. The CDR3 extends over 15 amino acids. CDR1 and CDR2 (germline): SGHVS, FNYEAQ. Trimming cost V 4 bases and J 5 bases; bases outside gene matches: 5. The CDR3 region has the DNA TGTGCCAGCAGCTACCCCGGGACAGGGGAAAACATTCAGTACTTC. Translating it yields CASSYPGTGENIQYF.

The gene calls are TRBV10-3 and TRBJ2-3, with D possibly TRBD1 on 5 matching bases. V lost 3 bases and J 1 base, leaving 14 bases between the germline ends. This CDR3 is built from 16 residues. Germline loops: CDR1 ENHRY, CDR2 SYGVKD. CDR3 in amino acids: CAISESRASRTDTQYF. The CDR3 DNA is TGTGCCATCAGTGAAAGCAGGGCCAGCCGCACAGATACGCAGTATTTT.

The J gene is TRBJ2-1, the V gene TRBV4-3, with TRBD2 identical over 8 bases. CDR3 length equals 15 residues. In germline, CDR1 is LGHNA, CDR2 YSLEER. J lost 0 bases, V lost 5 bases, and 3 bases had no gene match. This chain's CDR3 is CASSEGTSSYNEQFF. The CDR3 nucleotides are TGCGCCAGCAGCGAAGGGACTAGCTCCTACAATGAGCAGTTCTTC.

The gene calls are TRBV30 and TRBJ1-2; a possible D gene is TRBD1 (6 bases). Germline V CDR1 and CDR2: GTSNPN, SVGIG (reference sequence). The CDR3 consists of 13 residues. V dropped 5 bases and J dropped 12 bases, with 22 bases sitting between them. This chain's CDR3 is CAWSSASRDINTF. The CDR3 nucleotides read TGTGCCTGGTCTTCCGCCAGCCGGGACATCAACACCTTC.

The rearrangement uses TRBV29-1 and TRBJ2-1; D call uncertain. CDR1 and CDR2 (germline): SQVTM, ANQGSEA. The V gene lost 3 bases and the J gene lost 1 base, with 13 bases spanning the gap. The CDR3 runs to 15 residues. The CDR3 sequence is CSVDSRMGSYNEQFF. CDR3 DNA sequence: TGCAGCGTTGATTCGCGTATGGGGTCCTACAATGAGCAGTTCTTC.

The rearrangement links TRBV5-8 to TRBJ2-7, with no clear D. The V gene lost 0 bases and the J gene lost 7 bases, with 8 bases spanning the gap. The CDR3 has 12 amino acids. Germline CDR1 and CDR2: SGHTS and YDEGEE. CDR3 coding DNA: TGTGCCAGCAGCTTGGTGAACGGTGAGCAGTACTTC. This sequence encodes CASSLVNGEQYF.

V and J are TRBV19 and TRBJ2-1; a weak D match, TRBD2 (6 bases). Germline loops: CDR1 LNHDA, CDR2 SQIVND (reference sequence). Trimming shortened V by 7 bases and J by 6 bases, and 7 bases separated the two germline ends. The CDR3 runs to 11 residues. CDR3 residues: CASMGGNEQFF. CDR3 bases: TGTGCCAGTATGGGGGGCAATGAGCAGTTCTTC.

The CDR3 loop reads CASSQDPQGPYEQYF. The CDR3 DNA is TGCGCCAGCAGCCAAGATCCGCAGGGTCCCTACGAGCAGTACTTC. V usage is TRBV4-3 and J usage is TRBJ2-7; a possible D gene is TRBD1 (5 bases). This CDR3 is 15 amino acids long. CDR1 and CDR2 from the germline V gene are LGHNA and YSLEER. Trimming took 0 bases from V and 2 from J, leaving 11 bases between them.

This clone came up a few times. This sequence is one base from a far larger clone and is likely a read error. This chain joins TRBV7-3 and TRBJ2-7, with 16 bases matching TRBD2. This CDR3 has 19 amino acids. Per germline, CDR1 SGHTA and CDR2 FQGTGA. With V trimmed by 4 bases and J by 1 base, 10 bases remained unmatched. CDR3 loop: CASSSPRGTSGGASYEQYF. The CDR3 nucleotides read TGTGCCAGCAGCTCCCCCAGGGGGACTAGCGGGGGGGCGTCCTACGAGCAGTACTTC.

This clone showed up just a few times. The chain couples TRBV4-3 to TRBJ1-6; D is possibly TRBD1 (5 bases). This CDR3 has 15 residues. Germline lookup yields CDR1 LGHNA and CDR2 YSLEER. V dropped 4 bases and J dropped 9 bases, with 16 bases sitting between them. The CDR3 nucleotides are TGCGCCAGCAGCCTGGGGCAGGGTACGGGTTCACCCCTCCACTTT. This encodes CASSLGQGTGSPLHF.

In this sample, this clone turned up a few times. V is TRBV4-3 and J is TRBJ2-7, with D perhaps TRBD1 or TRBD2 (5 bases each). Trimming shortened V by 3 bases and J by 3 bases, and 12 bases separated the two germline ends. This CDR3 has 14 residues. The germline V gene has CDR1 LGHNA and CDR2 YSLEER. DNA of the CDR3: TGCGCCAGCAGCCACCAACGGGGCGACTACGAGCAGTACTTC. Translated, it gives CASSHQRGDYEQYF.

The rearrangement uses TRBV27 and TRBJ1-4, with TRBD1 identical over 8 bases. Trimming took 5 bases from V and 8 from J; bases not matched to a gene: 7. The CDR3 extends over 14 amino acids. Per the germline V gene, CDR1 is MNHEY and CDR2 is SMNVEV (reference sequence). The CDR3 bases are TGTGCCAGCAGTGGAGGGACAGGTTCCGAAAAACTGTTTTTT. Its translation: CASSGGTGSEKLFF.

The rearrangement uses TRBV29-1 and TRBJ1-1, with TRBD1 as a possible D gene (5 bases). The germline V gene encodes CDR1 SQVTM and CDR2 ANQGSEA. CDR3 length: 12 residues. The ends were cut back, 4 bases at V and 4 bases at J, with 10 bases in the middle. The CDR3 reads CSVVPGGTEAFF. DNA for the CDR3: TGCAGCGTTGTTCCGGGGGGCACTGAAGCTTTCTTT.

The J gene is TRBJ1-6, the V gene TRBV7-6; no definite D call. The CDR3 is 13 residues long. The V end lost 1 base, the J end lost 10 bases, and 8 bases lay between the germline ends. CDR1 and CDR2 (germline): SGHVS, FNYEAQ. The CDR3 DNA follows: TGTGCCAGCAGCTTAGAACTTACATCACCCCTCCACTTT. Translating it yields CASSLELTSPLHF.